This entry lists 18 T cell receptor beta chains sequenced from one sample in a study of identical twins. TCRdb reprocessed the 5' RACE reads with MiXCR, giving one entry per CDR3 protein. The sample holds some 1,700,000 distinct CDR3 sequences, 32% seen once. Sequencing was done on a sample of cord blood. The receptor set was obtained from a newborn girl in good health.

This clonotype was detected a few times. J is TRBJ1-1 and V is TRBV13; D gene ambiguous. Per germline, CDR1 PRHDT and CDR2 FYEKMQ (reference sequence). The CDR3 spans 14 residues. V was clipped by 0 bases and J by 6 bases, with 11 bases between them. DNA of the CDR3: TGTGCCAGCAGCTTAGGCCGAGAGGCTTCTGAAGCTTTCTTT. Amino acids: CASSLGREASEAFF. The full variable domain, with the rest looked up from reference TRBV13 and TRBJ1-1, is AAGVIQSPRHLIKEKRETATLKCYPIPRHDTVYWYQQGPGQDPQFLISFYEKMQSDKGSIPDRFSAQQFSDYHSELNMSSLELGDSALYFCASSLGREASEAFFGQGTRLTVV.

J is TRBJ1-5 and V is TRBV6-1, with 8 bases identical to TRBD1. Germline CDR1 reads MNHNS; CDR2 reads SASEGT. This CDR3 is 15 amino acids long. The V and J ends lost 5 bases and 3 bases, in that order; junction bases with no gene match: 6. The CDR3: CASSTDRGFNQPQHF. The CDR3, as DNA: TGTGCCAGCAGTACTGACAGGGGTTTCAATCAGCCCCAGCATTTT.

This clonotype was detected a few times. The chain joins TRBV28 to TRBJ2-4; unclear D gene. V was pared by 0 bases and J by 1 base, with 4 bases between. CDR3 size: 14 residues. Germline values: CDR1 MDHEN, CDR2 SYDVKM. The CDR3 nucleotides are TGTGCCAGCAGTTTATGGGACGCCAAAAACATTCAGTACTTC. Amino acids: CASSLWDAKNIQYF.

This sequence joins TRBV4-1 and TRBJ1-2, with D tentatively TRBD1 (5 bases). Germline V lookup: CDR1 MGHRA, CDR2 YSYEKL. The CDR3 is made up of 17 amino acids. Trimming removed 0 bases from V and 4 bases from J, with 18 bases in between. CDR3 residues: CASSQDTAQGKIYGYTF. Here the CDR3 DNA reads TGCGCCAGCAGCCAAGACACGGCGCAGGGCAAAATCTATGGCTACACCTTC.

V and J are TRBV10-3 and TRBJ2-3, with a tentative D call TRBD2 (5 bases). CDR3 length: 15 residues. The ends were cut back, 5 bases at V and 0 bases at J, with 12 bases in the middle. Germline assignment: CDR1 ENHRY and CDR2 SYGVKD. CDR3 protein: CAISPWTSSTDTQYF. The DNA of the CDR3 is TGTGCCATCAGTCCCTGGACTTCTAGCACAGATACGCAGTATTTT.

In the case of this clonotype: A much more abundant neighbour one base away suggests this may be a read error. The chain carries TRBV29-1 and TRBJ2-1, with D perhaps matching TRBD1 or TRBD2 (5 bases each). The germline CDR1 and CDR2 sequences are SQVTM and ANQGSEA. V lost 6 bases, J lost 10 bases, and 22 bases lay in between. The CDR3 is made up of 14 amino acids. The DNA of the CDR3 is TGCAGCGTGATTTTCCGGGACCGGACCTACGAGCAGTTCTTC. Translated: CSVIFRDRTYEQFF.

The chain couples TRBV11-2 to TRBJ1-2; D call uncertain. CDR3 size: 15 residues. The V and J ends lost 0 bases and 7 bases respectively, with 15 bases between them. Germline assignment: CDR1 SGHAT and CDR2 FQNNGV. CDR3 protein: CASSLDRRRDTGYTF. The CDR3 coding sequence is TGTGCCAGCAGCTTAGATCGTCGGAGAGACACTGGCTACACCTTC.

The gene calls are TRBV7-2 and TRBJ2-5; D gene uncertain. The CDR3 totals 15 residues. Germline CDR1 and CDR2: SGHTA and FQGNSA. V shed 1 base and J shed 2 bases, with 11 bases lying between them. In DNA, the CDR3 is TGTGCCAGCAGCTTAGTACGGCGGTATCAAGAGACCCAGTACTTC. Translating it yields CASSLVRRYQETQYF.

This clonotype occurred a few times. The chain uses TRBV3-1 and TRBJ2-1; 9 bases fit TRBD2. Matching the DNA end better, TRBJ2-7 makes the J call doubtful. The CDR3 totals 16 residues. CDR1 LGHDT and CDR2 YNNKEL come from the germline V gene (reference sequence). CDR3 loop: CASSQGLAGLYNEQYF. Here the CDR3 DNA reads TGTGCCAGCAGCCAAGGGCTAGCGGGACTCTACAATGAGCAGTACTTC.

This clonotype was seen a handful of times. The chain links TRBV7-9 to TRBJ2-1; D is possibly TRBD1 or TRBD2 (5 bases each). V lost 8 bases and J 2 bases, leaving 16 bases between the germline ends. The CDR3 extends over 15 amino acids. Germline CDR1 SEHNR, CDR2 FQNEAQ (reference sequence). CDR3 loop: CASGHRDAPYNEQFF. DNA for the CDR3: TGTGCCAGCGGACACCGGGACGCCCCCTACAATGAGCAGTTCTTC.

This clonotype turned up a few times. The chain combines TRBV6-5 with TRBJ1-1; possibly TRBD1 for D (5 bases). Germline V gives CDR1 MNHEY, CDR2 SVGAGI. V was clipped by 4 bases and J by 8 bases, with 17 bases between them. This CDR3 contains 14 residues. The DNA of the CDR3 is TGTGCCAGCAGTTCCGGGGGATCCCCAGAGGAAGCTTTCTTT. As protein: CASSSGGSPEEAFF.

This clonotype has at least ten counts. The CDR3: CAISEFGAEQFF. CDR3 bases: TGTGCCATCAGTGAGTTTGGGGCTGAGCAGTTCTTC. The chain employs TRBV10-3 and TRBJ2-1; D is possibly TRBD1 (5 bases). V shed 1 base and J shed 9 bases, with 7 bases lying between them. The germline V gene encodes CDR1 ENHRY and CDR2 SYGVKD. The CDR3 has 12 residues.

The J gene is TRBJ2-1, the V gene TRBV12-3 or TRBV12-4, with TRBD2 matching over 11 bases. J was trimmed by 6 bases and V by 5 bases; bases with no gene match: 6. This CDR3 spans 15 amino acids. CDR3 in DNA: TGTGCCAGCAGTCCCACTAGCGGGAGTAGCAATGAGCAGTTCTTC. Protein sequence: CASSPTSGSSNEQFF.

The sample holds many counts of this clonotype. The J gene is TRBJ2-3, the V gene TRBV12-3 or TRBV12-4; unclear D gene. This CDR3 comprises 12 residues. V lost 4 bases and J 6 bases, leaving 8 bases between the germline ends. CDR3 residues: CASSSATDTQYF. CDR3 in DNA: TGTGCCAGCAGTTCTGCGACGGATACGCAGTATTTT.

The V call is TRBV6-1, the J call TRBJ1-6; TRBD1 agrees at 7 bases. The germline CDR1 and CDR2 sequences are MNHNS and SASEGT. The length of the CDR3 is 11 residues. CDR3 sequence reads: CTTGDNSPLHF. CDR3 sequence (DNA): TGTACCACAGGGGACAATTCACCCCTCCACTTT.

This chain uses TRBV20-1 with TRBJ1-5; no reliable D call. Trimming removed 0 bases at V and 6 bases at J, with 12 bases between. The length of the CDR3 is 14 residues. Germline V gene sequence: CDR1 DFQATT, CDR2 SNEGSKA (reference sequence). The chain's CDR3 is CSARDFPDPQPQHF. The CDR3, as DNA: TGCAGTGCTAGAGATTTTCCCGACCCTCAGCCCCAGCATTTT.

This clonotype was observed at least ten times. The DNA for the CDR3 is TGCGCCAGCAGCCTGGAGAAACCCTATGGCTACACCTTC. Residues: CASSLEKPYGYTF. V is TRBV5-1 and J is TRBJ1-2, with D uncertain. Germline V CDR1 and CDR2: SGHRS, YFSETQ. The CDR3 is 13 residues long. V dropped 4 bases and J dropped 4 bases, with 11 bases sitting between them.

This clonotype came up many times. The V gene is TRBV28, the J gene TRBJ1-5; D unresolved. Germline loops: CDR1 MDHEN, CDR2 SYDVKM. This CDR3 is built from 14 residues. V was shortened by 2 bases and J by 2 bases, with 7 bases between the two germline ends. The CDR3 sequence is CASSLRAGNQPQHF. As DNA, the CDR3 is TGTGCCAGCAGTTTAAGGGCGGGCAATCAGCCCCAGCATTTT. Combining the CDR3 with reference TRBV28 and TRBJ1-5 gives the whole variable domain DVKVTQSSRYLVKRTGEKVFLECVQDMDHENMFWYRQDPGLGLRLIYFSYDVKMKEKGDIPEGYSVSREKKERFSLILESASTNQTSMYLCASSLRAGNQPQHFGDGTRLSIL.